Each of the 13 T cell receptor beta chains below was sequenced from the same sample in a study of human T cells and chemical hapten exposure. It was from unfractionated whole blood that total RNA was extracted. TCRdb called the 5' RACE reads again in MiXCR, with one record for every CDR3 protein. The sample shows about 81,000 distinct CDR3 sequences, more than 7.5% of them seen only once. These receptors were obtained from a male donor in good health.

This clonotype has a handful of counts. The CDR3, as DNA: TGCAGTGTCAGAGATGGGCAGATCAATCAGCCCCAGCATTTT. As protein: CSVRDGQINQPQHF. The chain uses TRBV20-1 and TRBJ1-5; D uncertain. V shed 7 bases and J shed 3 bases, with 16 bases lying between them. The length of the CDR3 is 14 residues. Germline CDR1 is DFQATT and CDR2 is SNEGSKA (reference sequence).

Many counts were recorded for this clonotype. V and J are TRBV18 and TRBJ2-5; either TRBD1 or TRBD2 may fit D (5 bases each). There are 14 residues in the CDR3. Germline values: CDR1 KGHSH, CDR2 LQKENI. The V and J ends lost 1 base and 5 bases respectively, with 11 bases between them. The CDR3 DNA reads as TGTGCCAGCTCACCACTTCAGGGAGAGGAGACCCAGTACTTC. It translates to CASSPLQGEETQYF.

Many counts were recorded for this clonotype. The chain links TRBV5-1 to TRBJ1-4, with 8 bases that match TRBD1. CDR3 length equals 15 residues. V shed 0 bases, J shed 14 bases, and the junction held 12 bases outside the gene matches. Germline loops: CDR1 SGHRS, CDR2 YFSETQ. CDR3 region: CASSLAAAGGAHLFF. As DNA, the CDR3 is TGCGCCAGCAGCTTGGCGGCGGCAGGGGGCGCCCACCTGTTTTTT.

This clonotype was detected ten times or more. V and J are TRBV5-1 and TRBJ2-5; 9 positions match TRBD1. CDR1 SGHRS and CDR2 YFSETQ come from the germline V gene. The CDR3 spans 15 residues. Trimming removed 1 base from V and 1 base from J; junction bases left unmatched: 2. The CDR3 loop reads CASSLSGQGQETQYF. DNA of the CDR3: TGCGCCAGCAGCTTGTCGGGACAGGGCCAAGAGACCCAGTACTTC.

This clonotype showed up just a few times. The CDR3: CASSQRGPTDTQYF. CDR3 DNA sequence: TGTGCCAGCAGCCAACGGGGACCCACAGATACGCAGTATTTT. The rearrangement uses TRBV3-1 and TRBJ2-3; D could derive from TRBD1 or TRBD2 (5 bases each). The CDR3 length is 14 residues. V was trimmed by 2 bases and J by 2 bases, leaving 8 bases between them. The germline V gene has CDR1 LGHDT and CDR2 YNNKEL (reference sequence).

This clonotype has more than one count but fewer than ten. The chain uses TRBV12-3 or TRBV12-4 and TRBJ2-2; D gene uncertain. This CDR3 is built from 15 residues. V was pared by 3 bases and J by 2 bases, with 10 bases between. The CDR3, as DNA: TGTGCCAGCAGTTTCTTGCAGGTTAACACCGGGGAGCTGTTTTTT. It translates to CASSFLQVNTGELFF.

This clonotype was found a few times. For the CDR3, the DNA is TGCGCCAGCAGCCAAGGACCCCCCACACTGCCGGTCACTGAAGCTTTCTTT. This sequence encodes CASSQGPPTLPVTEAFF. The chain has TRBV4-3 and TRBJ1-1; D gene uncertain. Germline lookup yields CDR1 LGHNA and CDR2 YSLEER. Trimming took off 1 base at V and 4 bases at J, with 19 bases between the two ends. The CDR3 contains 17 residues.

This clonotype was seen only once. The chain has TRBV29-1 and TRBJ2-3; possibly TRBD2 for D (6 bases). The germline V gene encodes CDR1 SQVTM and CDR2 ANQGSEA. There are 13 residues in the CDR3. Trimming took 3 bases from V and 4 from J, leaving 11 bases between them. The CDR3 coding sequence is TGCAGCGTTGAGGGAGGAGAACCAGATACGCAGTATTTT. This translates into CSVEGGEPDTQYF.

This clonotype has a handful of counts. This chain connects TRBV7-9 to TRBJ1-4, with 8 nucleotides matching TRBD1. From germline, CDR1 is SEHNR and CDR2 FQNEAQ (reference sequence). The V and J ends lost 10 bases and 0 bases, in that order; junction bases with no gene match: 10. The CDR3 loop spans 16 amino acids. CDR3 DNA: TGTGCCATCAACCCAGGGGGCGCATCAACTAATGAAAAACTGTTTTTT. Encoded protein: CAINPGGASTNEKLFF.

Comment on this clonotype: This may come from a read error, since a much larger clone is one base off. The chain recombines TRBV7-9 with TRBJ2-7; TRBD1 or TRBD2 may be the D gene (5 bases each). The CDR3 is made up of 16 amino acids. Germline CDR1 reads SEHNR; CDR2 reads FQNEAQ (reference sequence). V lost 8 bases to trimming and J lost 5 bases, with 25 bases between them. The CDR3 region has the DNA TGTGCCAGCGGCTCGTCCGGGACCAGGGCTGACGACGAGCAGTACTTC. This sequence encodes CASGSSGTRADDEQYF.

This clonotype has ten or more counts. The chain is built from TRBV6-6 and TRBJ1-1, with 8 bases matching TRBD1. The V gene end was trimmed by 10 bases and the J gene end by 6 bases; junction bases not matched to a gene: 7. The germline gives CDR1 MNHNY, CDR2 SVGAGI (reference sequence). The CDR3 loop spans 12 amino acids. In nucleotides, the CDR3 is TGTGCCACCTACAGGGGGGTGGCTGAAGCTTTCTTT. Encoded protein: CATYRGVAEAFF.

This clonotype was found many times. J is TRBJ1-5 and V is TRBV27, with D perhaps matching TRBD1 (5 bases). Trimming removed 2 bases at V and 0 bases at J, with 8 bases between. Germline-derived CDR1 and CDR2 are MNHEY and SMNVEV (reference sequence). The CDR3 sequence is 15 residues long. For the CDR3, the DNA is TGTGCCAGCAGTTTACGGGGGAATAGCAATCAGCCCCAGCATTTT. As protein: CASSLRGNSNQPQHF.

This chain uses TRBV7-2 with TRBJ2-1; D is uncertain. This CDR3 comprises 17 residues. Germline CDR1 SGHTA, CDR2 FQGNSA. V lost 2 bases and J 5 bases, leaving 19 bases between the germline ends. The CDR3 here is CASSLFPIGARNNEQFF. CDR3 sequence (DNA): TGTGCCAGCAGCTTATTCCCTATCGGAGCTCGAAACAATGAGCAGTTCTTC.